The rows below give T cell receptor beta chains drawn from one sample of a study of T-cell reconstitution after alpha-beta-depleted transplantation in children. Each CDR3 protein is one row after TCRdb ran MiXCR on the PCR reads. Among around 380,000 distinct CDR3 sequences listed, 11% were seen once. Material: PBMCs from the stem cell graft donor, obtained from the stem cell graft. These receptors were collected from a human donor who donated a stem cell graft to a child with acute myeloid leukemia. The CDR3 runs from the conserved cysteine through the conserved F or W. Fields, in order: CDR3 DNA, CDR3 protein, J gene, clone size, D gene, V gene. The D gene is left open where the match is weak. The size field is filled for only some rows; it gives once, few, many or a size class.

TGTGCCAGCACAGGGGTTGCTGACTCACCCCTCCACTTT | CASTGVADSPLHF | TRBJ1-6 | few | - | TRBV2
TGCAGCGTGTACCAACCCACCCTTGCGCGAGCGGGGGGCTCCTACAATGAGCAGTTCTTC | CSVYQPTLARAGGSYNEQFF | TRBJ2-1 | once | TRBD2 | TRBV29-1
TGTGCCAGCATCCAGGGCCGAAGGTCTGGGGCCAACGTCCTGACTTTC | CASIQGRRSGANVLTF | TRBJ2-6 | - | - | TRBV12-3/TRBV12-4
TGTGCCACCAGCAGAACAACGACAGGGTACGAGACCCAGTACTTC | CATSRTTTGYETQYF | TRBJ2-5 | - | TRBD1 | TRBV15
TGCGCCAGCAGCCCTGGACTACTTTCCCTGAATGAAAAACTGTTTTTT | CASSPGLLSLNEKLFF | TRBJ1-4 | few | - | TRBV4-1
TGCAGTGCTATTCGGACTAGCGGGGGGTTAGATACGCAGTATTTT | CSAIRTSGGLDTQYF | TRBJ2-3 | few | TRBD2 | TRBV20-1
TGCGCCAGCAGCCAAGGAATCCGCGGGGAGCTGTTTTTT | CASSQGIRGELFF | TRBJ2-2 | many | - | TRBV4-3
TGTGCCAGCAGAGAACCAGCGGGTAGTTACAATGAGCAGTTCTTC | CASREPAGSYNEQFF | TRBJ2-1 | few | - | TRBV6-2/TRBV6-3
TGCAGTGCTAGAGAAAATACAGGGGGCTGGGAGACCCAGTACTTC | CSARENTGGWETQYF | TRBJ2-5 | few | TRBD1 | TRBV20-1
TGTGCCAGCATCTCCAGGGGTCCAGCAGATACGCAGTATTTT | CASISRGPADTQYF | TRBJ2-3 | - | - | TRBV2
TGTGCCAGCAGGGGACTAGCGGGGCCCTACGAGCAGTACTTC | CASRGLAGPYEQYF | TRBJ2-7 | - | TRBD2 | TRBV7-8
TGCGCCAGCAGCCAAATCCAGGGGGTTAACACCGGGGAGCTGTTTTTT | CASSQIQGVNTGELFF | TRBJ2-2 | few | TRBD1 | TRBV4-1
TGTGCCAGCAGTACAGGGCTCGGGGAAAACATTCAGTACTTC | CASSTGLGENIQYF | TRBJ2-4 | - | - | TRBV12-3/TRBV12-4
TGTGCCAGCAGCGTGGCGGGGGAAGATACGCAGTATTTT | CASSVAGEDTQYF | TRBJ2-3 | few | TRBD2 | TRBV7-9
TGTGCCAGCAGTTTGGGTAGCGGGGTAACCGGGGAGCTGTTTTTT | CASSLGSGVTGELFF | TRBJ2-2 | few | TRBD2 | TRBV12-3/TRBV12-4
TGTGCCACCAGCAGAGCCCGGGGGGGATGGACTGAAGCTTTCTTT | CATSRARGGWTEAFF | TRBJ1-1 | - | - | TRBV15
TGTGCCAGCAGCTTGTCACATTTGAACACTGAAGCTTTCTTT | CASSLSHLNTEAFF | TRBJ1-1 | - | - | TRBV5-6
TGTGCCAGCAGTGAACTCAGCTCCTATAATTCACCCCTCCACTTT | CASSELSSYNSPLHF | TRBJ1-6 | - | - | TRBV2
TGTGCCAGCACTAGAGGGGGAAATAGCAATCAGCCCCAGCATTTT | CASTRGGNSNQPQHF | TRBJ1-5 | few | - | TRBV5-5
TGTGCCAGCTCCCGGGACACTCTTTCCTACAATGAGCAGTTCTTC | CASSRDTLSYNEQFF | TRBJ2-1 | - | - | TRBV6-1
TGTGCCAGCAGCTTTGAAAGGGGTTCCTATGGCTACACCTTC | CASSFERGSYGYTF | TRBJ1-2 | few | - | TRBV5-4
TGTGCCAGCAGCTTATGGTCAGCGAACACCGGGGAGCTGTTTTTT | CASSLWSANTGELFF | TRBJ2-2 | many | - | TRBV11-2
TGTGCCAGCAGCCGGACAGACTTCTACAATGAGCAGTTCTTC | CASSRTDFYNEQFF | TRBJ2-1 | - | - | TRBV12-3/TRBV12-4
TGTGCCAGCAGCCGGGGGCACATCGAGTACTTC | CASSRGHIEYF | TRBJ2-7 | - | - | TRBV28
TGTGCCAGCAGCCAAGTGAGGAATGAGCAGTTCTTC | CASSQVRNEQFF | TRBJ2-1 | many | - | TRBV3-1
TGCAGTGCTACACCAGGGGGCGCGGGTCTTCGGGGGAGACAAGAGACCCAGTACTTC | CSATPGGAGLRGRQETQYF | TRBJ2-5 | - | TRBD1 | TRBV20-1
TGTGCCAGCAGCGGCCGGAAAGAGACCCAGTACTTC | CASSGRKETQYF | TRBJ2-5 | few | - | TRBV7-2
TGCGCCAGCAGCCCCCCAGGGACGGAGAACACCGGGGAGCTGTTTTTT | CASSPPGTENTGELFF | TRBJ2-2 | - | - | TRBV5-1
TGTGCCAGCAGCTTGCCGACACACAACACAGATACGCAGTATTTT | CASSLPTHNTDTQYF | TRBJ2-3 | few | - | TRBV7-9
TGTGCCAGCAGTTTAGGGAAAGGGAACACTGAAGCTTTCTTT | CASSLGKGNTEAFF | TRBJ1-1 | few | - | TRBV12-3/TRBV12-4
TGTGCCTGGAGTATGACCGTCAGCTCCTACGAGCAGTACTTC | CAWSMTVSSYEQYF | TRBJ2-7 | few | - | TRBV30
TGTGCCAGCAGTCCTTGGGCTGCGGAGGGGGGTGAGCAGTTCTTC | CASSPWAAEGGEQFF | TRBJ2-1 | few | - | TRBV6-1
TGCAGCGTCGCCGGGGGGGCCAAAAACATTCAGTACTTC | CSVAGGAKNIQYF | TRBJ2-4 | many | TRBD2 | TRBV29-1
TGCGCCAGCAGCTTGGAGGGACAGGGCACTCAGCCCCAGCATTTT | CASSLEGQGTQPQHF | TRBJ1-5 | - | TRBD1 | TRBV5-1
TGTGCCAGCAGTTTAGTATCCGGACAGGGCTCACCCCTCCACTTT | CASSLVSGQGSPLHF | TRBJ1-6 | - | TRBD1 | TRBV12-3/TRBV12-4
TGCGCCAGCAGCCAGACTAGCGGGAGACTCAATGAGCAGTTCTTC | CASSQTSGRLNEQFF | TRBJ2-1 | - | TRBD2 | TRBV4-3
TGCGCCAGCAGCTTGGGTGGTTTCAATCAGCCCCAGCATTTT | CASSLGGFNQPQHF | TRBJ1-5 | many | - | TRBV5-1
TGTGCCACCAGCAGAGATTTCGACACTGAAGCTTTCTTT | CATSRDFDTEAFF | TRBJ1-1 | - | - | TRBV15
TGTGCCAGCAGTTACTCCTATGGGGTGGAGACTGAAGCTTTCTTT | CASSYSYGVETEAFF | TRBJ1-1 | - | - | TRBV6-5
TGTGCCAGCAGCCGACTAGTACCCACTACTACCTACGAGCAGTACTTC | CASSRLVPTTTYEQYF | TRBJ2-7 | - | - | TRBV5-6
TGTGCCTGGAGTTTTAGCTACGAGCAGTACTTC | CAWSFSYEQYF | TRBJ2-7 | - | - | TRBV30
TGTGCCAGCTCGACCGGGGGGACCAATCAGCCCCAGCATTTT | CASSTGGTNQPQHF | TRBJ1-5 | few | - | TRBV12-3/TRBV12-4
TGTGCCACCAGCAGTCCGTCTAGCGGGGCAAACATTCAGTACTTC | CATSSPSSGANIQYF | TRBJ2-4 | few | TRBD2 | TRBV15